A selection of T cell receptor beta chains follows, all from one sample in a study of T cell responses to AZD1222 COVID-19 vaccine. Using immunoSEQ multiplex PCR, the repertoire was profiled, and TCRdb retains in-frame clones only, with some absent. The sample consists of approximately 96,000 clones, around 83% of them appearing once. The source was peripheral blood, collected 28 days after the second AZD1222 dose. The receptors were gathered from an adult who received the AZD1222 COVID-19 vaccine. CDR3s include the opening cysteine and the closing phenylalanine or tryptophan. D genes are given only for firm matches. Size is omitted from some rows. Given values are once, few, many or a class for expanded clones.

d_call j_call clone_size v_call cdr3_nt cdr3_aa
NA TRBJ1-1 NA TRBV3-1/TRBV3-2 TGTGCCAGCAGCCAGAGGACAGTCAGCACTGAAGCTTTCTTT CASSQRTVSTEAFF
NA TRBJ2-1 few TRBV23-1 TGCGCCAGCAGTCAATCGGGACCGTCCTCCTACAATGAGCAGTTCTTC CASSQSGPSSYNEQFF
TRBD2 TRBJ2-7 NA TRBV6-1 TGTGCCAGCAGTGCCCTCACCTCACTCGACTCCGGGACTAGGGTCTTCGAGCAGTACTTC CASSALTSLDSGTRVFEQYF
NA TRBJ1-2 NA TRBV6-5 TGTGCCAGCAGGGGGGACTATGGCTACACCTTC CASRGDYGYTF
NA TRBJ2-7 NA TRBV2 TGTGCCAGCACCTGGGACTCCTACGAGCAGTACTTC CASTWDSYEQYF
NA TRBJ1-1 NA TRBV19 TGTGCCAGTAGTATAGTCGGCCAGGGGAACACTGAAGCTTTCTTT CASSIVGQGNTEAFF
TRBD1 TRBJ2-7 NA TRBV5-1 TGCGCCAGCAGCTCAAGGACAGGGCTTAACGAGCAGTACTTC CASSSRTGLNEQYF
NA TRBJ1-6 NA TRBV30 TGTGCCGGAAAGAGCGGGGTTAATTCACCCCTCCACTTT CAGKSGVNSPLHF
NA TRBJ1-2 NA TRBV5-1 TGCGCCAGCAGCTTGGGGGGTAACTATGGCTACACCTTC CASSLGGNYGYTF
NA TRBJ2-7 NA TRBV3-1/TRBV3-2 TGTGCCAGCAGCCCCTCGGGTGGCCTCTCCTACGAGCAGTACTTC CASSPSGGLSYEQYF
TRBD1 TRBJ1-6 NA TRBV5-1 TGCGCCAGCAGCTTGGGACTTCAGGGGGTTTCCTATAATTCACCCCTCCACTTT CASSLGLQGVSYNSPLHF
NA TRBJ1-1 NA TRBV28 TGTGCCAGCAGTTCGGTCGGGAATATGAACACTGAAGCTTTCTTT CASSSVGNMNTEAFF
TRBD2 TRBJ2-7 NA TRBV7-2 TGTGCCAGCGGGGGACTAGCGGGAGTTGAGCAGTACTTC CASGGLAGVEQYF
NA TRBJ1-4 NA TRBV30 TGTGCCTGGAGTGTAGGTGACGGCAGGGGCGGCAATGAAAAACTGTTTTTT CAWSVGDGRGGNEKLFF
TRBD2 TRBJ2-7 NA TRBV7-3 TGTGCCAGCAGCTTAGCACTAGCGGGAGTGGGCGAGCAGTACTTC CASSLALAGVGEQYF
TRBD1 TRBJ2-7 few TRBV2 TGTGCCAGCAGTCAGGGACAGGTAGGCTCCTACGAGCAGTACTTC CASSQGQVGSYEQYF
TRBD2 TRBJ2-7 NA TRBV28 TGTGCCAGCAGTTTAACGGGAGGGATCTACGAGCAGTACTTC CASSLTGGIYEQYF
NA TRBJ2-5 NA TRBV19 TGTGCCAGGGGGATCAGACGGTTCCAAGAGACCCAGTACTTC CARGIRRFQETQYF
TRBD1 TRBJ2-7 NA TRBV3-1/TRBV3-2 TGTGCCAGCAGCCGAGGGGGCCACTACGAGCAGTACTTC CASSRGGHYEQYF
NA TRBJ1-1 NA TRBV3-1/TRBV3-2 TGTGCCAGCAGCCAAACCCTGGCAGCCATGAACACTGAAGCTTTCTTT CASSQTLAAMNTEAFF
NA TRBJ2-2 NA TRBV7-9 TGTGCCAGCAGCCCCCGGGTAGGGCGGCCCGGGGAGCTGTTTTTT CASSPRVGRPGELFF
NA TRBJ2-4 NA TRBV7-2 TGTGCCAGCAGCCCCTTCCTAGGGACCAAAAACATTCAGTACTTC CASSPFLGTKNIQYF
TRBD2 TRBJ2-7 NA TRBV28 TGTGCCAGCAGCCTAGCGGCGGGGACTAGCCGCGAGCAGTACTTC CASSLAAGTSREQYF
NA TRBJ2-1 once TRBV7-3 TGTGCCAGCAGCTTAGAGGTCCTGGGAGTCTCCTACAATGAGCAGTTCTTC CASSLEVLGVSYNEQFF
NA TRBJ1-2 NA TRBV2 TGTGCCAGCAGTGAAGCGCGGGGGGTGGATGGCTACACCTTC CASSEARGVDGYTF
NA TRBJ1-1 few TRBV29-1 TGCAGCGTTGAAGATGGGGGGAACCGACAGAACACTGAAGCTTTCTTT CSVEDGGNRQNTEAFF